This T cell receptor beta chain was recovered during a study of CD8+CD57+ T cells in acquired aplastic anemia (dated by TCRdb to 2016 to 2019). Regarding the research as a whole: DNA extracted from sorted CD4+ and CD8+ cells had a mean of roughly 3.4 ug, with a range of roughly 0.2 to 27.4 ug. A CD8+CD57+ expansion meant a frequency higher than the mean frequency seen in healthy subjects.

Of note for this clonotype: What antigen it recognizes has not been identified. It has no much larger one-base neighbor in the sample; base qualities were not kept.

The germline V gene supplies CDR1 MGHDK and CDR2 SYGVNS. V trim: 6 bases; J trim: 6 bases; unmatched bases: 5. Reading from cysteine to phenylalanine, the CDR3 counts 14 amino acids. Only CDR3 DNA is held: 42 bases, read in frame from base 1. Profiling of TCR beta VDJ combinations and CDR3 sequences used genomic DNA as the template. An Illumina HiSeq 2000 was used for TCR repertoire sequencing. The authors processed their data as follows. Repertoire assessment relied on Simpson's diversity index, CDR3 size and DJ length profiles, and TRBV/TRBJ rearrangement plots. The most abundant DNA sequence in the deep sequencing data was defined as the immunodominant clone. CDR3 amino acid sequences were checked for sharing across subjects and were also compared against the VDJdb database and published repertoires. The raw public data were reprocessed by TCRdb itself: fastp quality trimming at Q25, MiXCR clonotype calling, in-frame beta chains only. Rows with one shared CDR3 protein collapse into an entry with the most common genes and DNA. The V and J calls were not made by the authors but by TCRdb's processing. This sample is represented by some 150,000 distinct CDR3 sequences; about 48% of them were singletons. The ten top clones hold 10% to 15% of the sample.

Overall results and qualifications from the work: CD8+ Simpson's diversity did not differ significantly between patients and healthy controls (P=0.060). Roughly 31 CD8+ CDR3 sequences were shared between patients and controls but appeared highly expressed in patients and within their immunodominant clones.

Patients chosen for sequencing had shown expansion of CD8+CD57+ cells by flow cytometry. Every patient had a diagnosis of severe acquired aplastic anemia based on International Study of Aplastic Anemia and Agranulocytosis and Camitta criteria. No therapy had been received by the patients at the time of blood sampling. In the study, sorted CD4+ and CD8+ blood T cells from patients with severe aplastic anemia and from healthy subjects underwent deep sequencing of TCR repertoires. Patients were enrolled in the USA under clinicaltrials.gov protocols 00001620, 01623167, 00001397, 00071045, 00081523 and 00961064. Ficoll-Paque density gradient centrifugation was used to isolate peripheral blood mononuclear cells. CD4+ and CD8+ T cells were sorted by FACS or magnetic beads before DNA extraction.

This receptor was identified in a human donor with aplastic anemia. The rearranged chain carries TRBV25-1 and TRBJ2-2, and TRBD1 matches 9 of the central bases. The sample consisted of sorted CD4+, CD8+, or CD8+CD57+ T cells (not recorded which) from PBMCs. At the DNA level, the sequence is TGTGCCAGCAGAAGGACAGGGGATGCCGGGGAGCTGTTTTTT. Translation gives CASRRTGDAGELFF. Full variable domain (CDR3 extended with the reference TRBV25-1 and TRBJ2-2 proteins): EADIYQTPRYLVIGTGKKITLECSQTMGHDKMYWYQQDPGMELHLIHYSYGVNSTEKGDLSSESTVSRIRTEHFPLTLESARPSHTSQYLCASRRTGDAGELFFGEGSRLTVL.